Presented here are 19 T cell receptor beta chains from one specimen sequenced in a study of blood T cell repertoires in COVID-19 (dated by TCRdb to about 2020). The method was the immunoSEQ multiplex PCR assay. This immuneACCESS table, as held by TCRdb, lists in-frame sequences with V and J called but not all clones. Of the missing ones, under half trace to an unresolved V gene in checked studies; the others have no known cause. Present in this sample are a few hundred thousand clones, roughly 80% of which were seen just once. The biggest ten clones account for approximately 5% of the sample. The sequenced sample was peripheral blood. The receptors derive from a human donor in a cohort sampled during active COVID-19.

The chain combines TRBV5-1 with TRBJ2-7, with 8 bases matching TRBD2. V was pared by 0 bases and J by 7 bases, with 6 bases of the junction left unmatched. There are 14 residues in the CDR3. Germline V gene sequence: CDR1 SGHRS, CDR2 YFSETQ. In DNA, the CDR3 is TGCGCCAGCAGCTTGGGACTAGCGTGGAGGGAGCAGTACTTC. Translating it yields CASSLGLAWREQYF.

The J gene is TRBJ2-5, the V gene TRBV19; possibly TRBD1 for D (5 bases). This CDR3 is 13 amino acids long. V lost 6 bases and J 5 bases, leaving 13 bases between the germline ends. CDR1 LNHDA and CDR2 SQIVND come from the germline V gene (reference sequence). DNA of the CDR3: TGTGCCAGTAGCTCCAGGGAAGGTGAGACCCAGTACTTC. The encoded protein is CASSSREGETQYF.

J is TRBJ1-6 and V is TRBV4-3; a possible D gene is TRBD1 (6 bases). This CDR3 comprises 16 residues. Trimming shortened V by 1 base and J by 5 bases, and 12 bases separated the two germline ends. Germline V gene sequence: CDR1 LGHNA, CDR2 YSLEER. CDR3 in DNA: TGCGCCAGCAGCCAAGGCAGGGGTGGGGATAATTCACCCCTCCACTTT. It translates to CASSQGRGGDNSPLHF.

The rearrangement uses TRBV15 and TRBJ2-1; 7 bases are shared with TRBD2. The V and J ends lost 8 bases and 7 bases, in that order; junction bases with no gene match: 8. CDR3 length: 13 amino acids. Looked up from germline, CDR1 is LNHNV and CDR2 is YYDKDF (reference sequence). The CDR3 bases are TGTGCCACCTCGGTCGGGAGGTGGAATGAGCAGTTCTTC. This gives the protein CATSVGRWNEQFF.

This chain links TRBV12-3 or TRBV12-4 with TRBJ2-5; D perhaps matches TRBD1 (5 bases). CDR3 length: 13 residues. V gave up 3 bases and J gave up 4 bases, with 9 bases separating them. The CDR3 DNA reads TGTGCCAGCAGTTTGGGGCTAGTAGAGACCCAGTACTTC. Translation gives CASSLGLVETQYF.

This sequence joins TRBV24-1 and TRBJ2-1, with TRBD1 matching over 8 bases. This CDR3 has 15 amino acids. J gave up 9 bases and V 6 bases, and 12 bases lay outside the gene matches. CDR1 is KGHDR, CDR2 SFDVKD, per germline. CDR3 region: CATSPRTGRLGEQFF. CDR3 bases: TGTGCCACCAGTCCAAGGACAGGGAGGCTGGGTGAGCAGTTCTTC.

The chain couples TRBV5-4 to TRBJ1-3, with D possibly TRBD1 on 5 matching bases. The V gene's germline CDR1 is SGHNT and CDR2 YYREEE (reference sequence). This CDR3 region has 16 residues. Trimming removed 0 bases at V and 0 bases at J, with 10 bases between. The CDR3 here is CASSLGQSASGNTIYF. In nucleotides, the CDR3 is TGTGCCAGCAGCTTGGGACAGTCTGCCTCTGGAAACACCATATATTTT.

The chain recombines TRBV2 with TRBJ1-1; the match to TRBD1 covers 7 bases. Germline V CDR1 and CDR2: SNHLY, FYNNEI. V was clipped by 4 bases and J by 7 bases; unmatched bases: 9. CDR3 size: 14 residues. The CDR3 loop is CASSVRQGIREAFF. In nucleotides, the CDR3 is TGTGCCAGCAGTGTTAGACAGGGCATTCGTGAAGCTTTCTTT. Drawing the rest from reference TRBV2 and TRBJ1-1, the complete variable domain is EPEVTQTPSHQVTQMGQEVILRCVPISNHLYFYWYRQILGQKVEFLVSFYNNEISEKSEIFDDQFSVERPDGSNFTLKIRSTKLEDSAMYFCASSVRQGIREAFFGQGTRLTVV.

This chain connects TRBV11-2 to TRBJ2-7, with D unclear. From germline, CDR1 is SGHAT and CDR2 FQNNGV. CDR3 length: 14 residues. V dropped 4 bases and J dropped 0 bases, with 10 bases sitting between them. The CDR3 spells CASSWPQISYEQYF. The CDR3 DNA sequence: TGTGCCAGCAGCTGGCCACAAATCTCCTACGAGCAGTACTTC.

With respect to this clone: Other nucleotide sequences in the sample specify the same CDR3. This chain joins TRBV18 and TRBJ1-1; the match to TRBD1 covers 8 bases. The V segment lost 3 bases and the J segment 2 bases; nucleotides outside the gene matches: 2. The V gene's germline CDR1 is KGHSH and CDR2 LQKENI. There are 14 residues in the CDR3. CDR3 nucleotides: TGTGCCAGCTCACCGGGACAGGCTAACACTGAAGCTTTCTTT. It is translated as CASSPGQANTEAFF.

This clone was seen a few times. The chain links TRBV2 to TRBJ2-2; 12 nucleotides line up with TRBD1. The CDR3 is made up of 16 amino acids. CDR1 and CDR2 from the germline V gene are SNHLY and FYNNEI. V was clipped by 6 bases and J by 2 bases; unmatched bases: 4. CDR3 nucleotides: TGTGCCAGCAGGAGGGACAGGGGGCCAAACACCGGGGAGCTGTTTTTT. The encoded protein is CASRRDRGPNTGELFF.

The genes are TRBV4-1 and TRBJ2-5, with 8 positions matching TRBD2. The germline CDR1 and CDR2 sequences are MGHRA and YSYEKL. The CDR3 spans 15 residues. Germline trimming cut 3 bases from V and 3 bases from J; bases unmatched to any gene: 6. The CDR3, as DNA: TGCGCCAGCAGCCAGCTACTAGCGGTTGAAGAGACCCAGTACTTC. Residues: CASSQLLAVEETQYF.

This chain links TRBV4-2 with TRBJ2-1; 7 bases agree with TRBD2. The CDR3 is 17 amino acids. The ends lost 1 base at V and 1 base at J; junction bases unmatched: 7. Germline V CDR1 and CDR2: LGHNA, YNFKEQ. The CDR3 here is CASSQGNLAASYNEQFF. DNA for the CDR3: TGTGCCAGCAGCCAAGGTAATCTAGCGGCGTCCTACAATGAGCAGTTCTTC.

The chain recombines TRBV5-4 with TRBJ2-7; perhaps TRBD2 as D (5 bases). Between the trimmed V and J ends, which lost 0 bases and 3 bases, there was a span of 13 bases. The CDR3 sequence is 15 residues long. Germline V gene lookup returns CDR1 SGHNT and CDR2 YYREEE (reference sequence). The CDR3 loop reads CASSLAAGGIYEQYF. The DNA of the CDR3 is TGTGCCAGCAGCTTGGCGGCAGGAGGAATCTACGAGCAGTACTTC.

The sample holds one count of this clone. The chain has TRBV29-1 and TRBJ2-1; a weak D match, TRBD1 (6 bases). CDR1 and CDR2 from the germline V gene are SQVTM and ANQGSEA. This CDR3 contains 14 residues. The V gene lost 5 bases and the J gene lost 3 bases, with 14 bases spanning the gap. The CDR3 DNA is TGCAGCGTTTGCGACAGGAGCTACTACAATGAGCAGTTCTTC. Its protein is CSVCDRSYYNEQFF.

V is TRBV20-1 and J is TRBJ2-5, with D hard to call. Trimming left V 6 bases short and J 5 bases short, with 7 bases between. This CDR3 contains 10 residues. Per germline, CDR1 DFQATT and CDR2 SNEGSKA (reference sequence). Here the CDR3 DNA reads TGCAGTGCCATAGCCGAGACCCAGTACTTC. Translated, it gives CSAIAETQYF.

This sequence joins TRBV10-3 and TRBJ1-2, with D possibly TRBD1 on 6 matching bases. Germline CDR1 and CDR2: ENHRY and SYGVKD. This CDR3 has 14 amino acids. V was cut by 4 bases and J by 2 bases, with 11 bases left in between. This CDR3 reads CAISARTANYGYTF. CDR3 in DNA: TGTGCCATCAGTGCTCGGACAGCCAACTATGGCTACACCTTC.

The V call is TRBV27, the J call TRBJ2-3; TRBD1 agrees at 7 bases. The germline V gene has CDR1 MNHEY and CDR2 SMNVEV (reference sequence). The CDR3 runs to 15 residues. Unmatched junction bases numbered 4, after V lost 3 bases and J lost 1 base. CDR3 loop: CASSLNRGGTDTQYF. The CDR3 coding sequence is TGTGCCAGCAGTTTGAACAGGGGTGGCACAGATACGCAGTATTTT.

This rearrangement joins TRBV11-2 to TRBJ1-3; tentative D call: TRBD1 (6 bases). Trimming removed 5 bases from V and 0 bases from J, with 11 bases in between. The CDR3 sequence is 15 residues long. Looked up from germline, CDR1 is SGHAT and CDR2 is FQNNGV. CDR3 coding DNA: TGTGCCAGCAGCCAGGGGCATAACTCTGGAAACACCATATATTTT. Residues: CASSQGHNSGNTIYF. Full variable domain (rest looked up from reference TRBV11-2 and TRBJ1-3): EAGVAQSPRYKIIEKRQSVAFWCNPISGHATLYWYQQILGQGPKLLIQFQNNGVVDDSQLPKDRFSAERLKGVDSTLKIQPAKLEDSAVYLCASSQGHNSGNTIYFGEGSWLTVV.